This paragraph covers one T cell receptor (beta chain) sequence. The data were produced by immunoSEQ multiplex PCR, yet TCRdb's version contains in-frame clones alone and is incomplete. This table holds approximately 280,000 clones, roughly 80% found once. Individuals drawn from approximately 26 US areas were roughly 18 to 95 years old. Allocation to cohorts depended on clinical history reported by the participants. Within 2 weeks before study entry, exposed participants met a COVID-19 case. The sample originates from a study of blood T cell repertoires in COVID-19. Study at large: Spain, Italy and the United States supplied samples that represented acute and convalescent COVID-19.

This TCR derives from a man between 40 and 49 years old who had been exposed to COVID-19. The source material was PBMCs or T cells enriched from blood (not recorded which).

The CDR3 loop is CSVERESSYNEQFF. In DNA, the CDR3 is TGCAGCGTTGAGAGGGAGAGCTCCTACAATGAGCAGTTCTTC. The chain uses TRBV29-1 and TRBJ2-1; maybe TRBD2 (5 bases). CDR1 and CDR2 (germline): SQVTM, ANQGSEA. There are 14 residues in the CDR3. The germline V and J ends were trimmed by 3 bases and 0 bases, with 9 bases remaining between them.